The 25 T cell receptor beta chains listed next were all sequenced from one sample in a study of cytomegalovirus exposure and HLA in healthy donors. Amplification used 60 Vbeta primers and 13 Jbeta primers. Sequenced by immunoSEQ multiplex PCR; TCRdb stores in-frame clones only, minus some. The sample records some 190,000 clones, less than 85% being singletons. The sample was PBMCs. The receptor set was obtained from a boy aged 2 to 10 in good health and CMV-seronegative.

The chain uses TRBV6-4 and TRBJ2-2; the match to TRBD2 covers 8 bases. Germline trimming cut 6 bases from V and 1 base from J; bases unmatched to any gene: 4. The CDR3 runs to 15 residues. The V gene's germline CDR1 is MRHNA and CDR2 SNTAGT. This chain's CDR3 is CASSPTSGNTGELFF. DNA for the CDR3: TGTGCCAGCAGCCCTACTAGCGGGAACACCGGGGAGCTGTTTTTT.

Only a few counts were recorded for this clone. This rearrangement joins TRBV29-1 to TRBJ1-1; 12 bases line up with TRBD1. This CDR3 comprises 14 residues. Losses at the gene ends were 3 bases for V and 11 bases for J; bases not matched to a gene: 10. Germline loops: CDR1 SQVTM, CDR2 ANQGSEA. This CDR3 is CSVDVGQGALGAFF. The CDR3, as DNA: TGCAGCGTTGACGTGGGACAGGGGGCCCTAGGCGCTTTCTTT.

This clone was seen only once. DNA of the CDR3: TGCGCCAGCAGAACTTCGGGCGGGGGGGGCACAGATACGCAGTATTTT. Translation gives CASRTSGGGGTDTQYF. The V gene is TRBV5-1, the J gene TRBJ2-3, with 9 bases fitting TRBD2. Germline loops: CDR1 SGHRS, CDR2 YFSETQ. The CDR3 has 16 residues. Trimming took 5 bases from V and 1 from J; bases not matched to a gene: 8.

The J gene is TRBJ1-2, the V gene TRBV27, with a weak D call TRBD1 (6 bases). V dropped 5 bases and J dropped 7 bases, with 11 bases sitting between them. Germline V gene lookup returns CDR1 MNHEY and CDR2 SMNVEV (reference sequence). This CDR3 comprises 12 residues. CDR3 sequence: CASSLRGGGYTF. In DNA, the CDR3 is TGTGCCAGCAGTCTACGAGGGGGTGGCTACACCTTC.

The chain is built from TRBV7-8 and TRBJ1-1; D gene uncertain. CDR3 length: 14 amino acids. Trimming removed 7 bases at V and 0 bases at J, with 12 bases between. Germline assignment: CDR1 SGHVS and CDR2 FQNEAQ. CDR3 bases: TGTGCCAGCACTCTTCCGGGGTTGAACACTGAAGCTTTCTTT. Protein: CASTLPGLNTEAFF.

This sequence joins TRBV4-1 and TRBJ2-2; D possibly corresponds to TRBD1 (5 bases). V was trimmed by 0 bases and J by 7 bases, leaving 9 bases between them. The CDR3 contains 14 residues. Germline lookup yields CDR1 MGHRA and CDR2 YSYEKL. The CDR3 here is CASSQERGHGELFF. The CDR3 DNA follows: TGCGCCAGCAGCCAAGAAAGGGGTCACGGGGAGCTGTTTTTT.

This clone was seen a few times. This chain joins TRBV11-2 and TRBJ2-1, with D perhaps matching TRBD2 (5 bases). The V and J ends lost 5 bases and 3 bases respectively, with 17 bases between them. The germline V gene has CDR1 SGHAT and CDR2 FQNNGV. The CDR3 has 16 residues. CDR3 nucleotides: TGTGCCAGCAGCCCAGGTTTCAAGCGGAGCTACAATGAGCAGTTCTTC. Protein product: CASSPGFKRSYNEQFF. Drawing the rest from reference TRBV11-2 and TRBJ2-1, the complete variable domain is EAGVAQSPRYKIIEKRQSVAFWCNPISGHATLYWYQQILGQGPKLLIQFQNNGVVDDSQLPKDRFSAERLKGVDSTLKIQPAKLEDSAVYLCASSPGFKRSYNEQFFGPGTRLTVL.

The chain recombines TRBV30 with TRBJ2-4; 14 bases agree with TRBD2. CDR3 length equals 14 residues. Germline V lookup: CDR1 GTSNPN, CDR2 SVGIG (reference sequence). V dropped 4 bases and J dropped 7; count of bases not matched to a gene: 3. CDR3 DNA: TGTGCCTGGATGACTAGCGGGGGGGGGAACATTCAGTACTTC. This sequence encodes CAWMTSGGGNIQYF.

The rearrangement joins TRBV28 to TRBJ2-6; D ambiguous. V was clipped by 8 bases and J by 0 bases, with 11 bases between them. CDR1 is MDHEN, CDR2 SYDVKM, per germline. The CDR3 is 15 amino acids. The CDR3 DNA sequence: TGTGCCAGCTCAAGACTGAGCTCTGGGGCCAACGTCCTGACTTTC. This sequence encodes CASSRLSSGANVLTF.

The chain couples TRBV7-9 to TRBJ1-1, with 8 bases that match TRBD1. The CDR3 contains 17 residues. The J segment lost 2 bases and the V segment lost 3 bases, leaving 11 bases of the junction unmatched. Per the germline V gene, CDR1 is SEHNR and CDR2 is FQNEAQ (reference sequence). CDR3 DNA sequence: TGTGCCAGCAGCTTTCCCTCCGCGGACAGGGATAACACTGAAGCTTTCTTT. Protein product: CASSFPSADRDNTEAFF.

The chain recombines TRBV28 with TRBJ1-2; D not certain. There are 16 residues in the CDR3. V was pared by 4 bases and J by 4 bases, with 19 bases between. Germline CDR1 is MDHEN and CDR2 is SYDVKM. DNA for the CDR3: TGTGCCAGCAGTTCTTTCTCAGACCAGACGGGCTATGGCTACACCTTC. This encodes CASSSFSDQTGYGYTF.

This clone showed up just once. The chain links TRBV19 to TRBJ1-6; D uncertain. V lost 3 bases and J lost 4, with 7 bases in between. CDR1 and CDR2 (germline): LNHDA, SQIVND (reference sequence). The CDR3 loop spans 14 amino acids. This CDR3 is CASSITAYNSPLHF. In DNA form, the CDR3 reads TGTGCCAGTAGTATTACTGCTTATAATTCACCCCTCCACTTT.

The chain employs TRBV11-2 and TRBJ2-5; D is possibly TRBD1 (5 bases). This CDR3 spans 13 amino acids. With 2 bases removed from V and 4 bases from J, the gap between germline ends came to 8 bases. Germline V gene sequence: CDR1 SGHAT, CDR2 FQNNGV. The CDR3 DNA follows: TGTGCCAGCAGCTTACCAGGGCGAGAGACCCAGTACTTC. As protein: CASSLPGRETQYF.

This rearrangement joins TRBV16 to TRBJ1-5, with TRBD1 identical over 7 bases. The V segment lost 2 bases and the J segment 7 bases; nucleotides outside the gene matches: 8. Germline CDR1 is KGHSY and CDR2 is FQNENV. The CDR3 consists of 15 residues. The CDR3 reads CASSQETGQHQPQHF. In nucleotides, the CDR3 is TGTGCCAGCAGCCAAGAGACAGGGCAGCACCAGCCCCAGCATTTT.

The chain has TRBV21-1 and TRBJ2-1; the table calls TRBD2, which could not be checked here. TRBV21-1 is a pseudogene segment. This CDR3 contains 13 residues. The CDR3 region is CASSPAGGPFGFF. The CDR3 bases are TGTGCCAGCAGCCCGGCGGGCGGGCCTTTTGGGTTCTTC.

The CDR3 DNA reads as TGTGCCAGCAGTTACTCTAGCAGACTCCAAAACATTCAGTACTTC. Translated, it gives CASSYSSRLQNIQYF. The V gene is TRBV6-6, the J gene TRBJ2-4; D gene unclear. The length of the CDR3 is 15 residues. The germline V gene has CDR1 MNHNY and CDR2 SVGAGI (reference sequence). The V and J ends lost 0 bases and 5 bases respectively, with 11 bases between them.

V is TRBV27 and J is TRBJ2-3, with D possibly matching TRBD2 (7 bases). Per germline, CDR1 MNHEY and CDR2 SMNVEV (reference sequence). The V gene lost 2 bases and the J gene lost 5 bases, with 14 bases spanning the gap. This CDR3 contains 15 residues. Here the CDR3 reads CASSLRGRARDTQYF. The CDR3 DNA follows: TGTGCCAGCAGTTTAAGGGGGAGGGCAAGAGATACGCAGTATTTT.

J is TRBJ2-7 and V is TRBV5-6, with 7 bases matching TRBD1. The germline V gene has CDR1 SGHDT and CDR2 YYEEEE. V trimming: 2 bases; J trimming: 6 bases; junction bases outside the gene matches: 2. CDR3 length equals 12 residues. CDR3 nucleotide sequence: TGTGCCAGCAGCTTAACAGGGGTCGAGCAGTACGTC. This translates into CASSLTGVEQYV.

V usage is TRBV6-1 and J usage is TRBJ2-7; D is perhaps TRBD1 (5 bases). The V and J ends lost 4 bases and 3 bases respectively, with 10 bases between them. The CDR3 is made up of 13 amino acids. Germline assignment: CDR1 MNHNS and CDR2 SASEGT. The CDR3 loop reads CASSVTANYEQYV. In nucleotides, the CDR3 is TGTGCCAGCAGTGTGACAGCCAACTACGAGCAGTACGTC.

This clone was seen a single time. V and J are TRBV28 and TRBJ1-3; weak D call: TRBD1 (6 bases). Germline V gene sequence: CDR1 MDHEN, CDR2 SYDVKM. Trimming took 5 bases from V and 0 from J, leaving 11 bases between them. The CDR3 covers 15 residues. CDR3 amino acids: CASSPDRSSGNTIYF. The DNA for the CDR3 is TGTGCCAGCAGTCCCGACAGGAGCTCTGGAAACACCATATATTTT.

The CDR3 sequence is CASSLAPSNEQFF. The CDR3 coding sequence is TGCGCCAGCAGCTTGGCCCCTAGTAATGAGCAGTTCTTC. The V gene is TRBV5-1, the J gene TRBJ2-1; D unclear. Trimming removed 0 bases at V and 7 bases at J, with 8 bases between. CDR3 length equals 13 residues. Germline values: CDR1 SGHRS, CDR2 YFSETQ.

The rearrangement joins TRBV14 to TRBJ1-2, with D hard to call. Trimming cost V 1 base and J 4 bases, with 13 bases left between them. The germline V gene has CDR1 SGHDN and CDR2 FVKESK. There are 15 residues in the CDR3. DNA for the CDR3: TGTGCCAGCAGCCAAGTCGGAGGCAGTACCTATGGCTACACCTTC. It yields the protein CASSQVGGSTYGYTF.

The rearrangement uses TRBV28 and TRBJ2-1; TRBD1 matches 8 bases. Germline values: CDR1 MDHEN, CDR2 SYDVKM. CDR3 length: 16 amino acids. Unmatched junction bases numbered 13, after V lost 3 bases and J lost 9 bases. CDR3 coding DNA: TGTGCCAGCAGTTTCCGTGGGACAGGATTCTTAGGTGAGCAGTTCTTC. This codes for CASSFRGTGFLGEQFF. The full variable domain, in which reference TRBV28 and TRBJ2-1 provide the parts outside the CDR3, is DVKVTQSSRYLVKRTGEKVFLECVQDMDHENMFWYRQDPGLGLRLIYFSYDVKMKEKGDIPEGYSVSREKKERFSLILESASTNQTSMYLCASSFRGTGFLGEQFFGPGTRLTVL.

The rearrangement links TRBV28 to TRBJ2-3, with D possibly being TRBD2 (6 bases). V lost 4 bases, J lost 2 bases, and 19 bases lay in between. CDR1 MDHEN and CDR2 SYDVKM come from the germline V gene. The CDR3 has 17 residues. This CDR3 is CASSSPDGGEHTDTQYF. As DNA, the CDR3 is TGTGCCAGCAGTTCCCCTGATGGAGGGGAACACACAGATACGCAGTATTTT.

V is TRBV10-3 and J is TRBJ2-2; 8 nucleotides align to TRBD2. Germline V gene sequence: CDR1 ENHRY, CDR2 SYGVKD. With 3 bases clipped from V and 1 base from J, the junction kept 1 base outside the gene matches. CDR3 size: 15 residues. CDR3 sequence reads: CAISEAGENTGELFF. CDR3 DNA sequence: TGTGCCATCAGTGAAGCGGGAGAGAACACCGGGGAGCTGTTTTTT.